Only a few counts were recorded for the clone carrying this T cell receptor beta chain. Its target is not known. The data stem from a study of human T cells and chemical hapten exposure. Study background: Minor pooled library volume differences mainly drove per-sample TCR yield variation.

TCRdb re-analysed the RACE reads in MiXCR, keeping a single row per CDR3 protein. This sample yields fewer than 400,000 distinct CDR3 sequences, of which about 7% are seen a single time; approximately 8.9% belongs to the top ten. Study-level findings and limits: With regard to DPC sensitization, TCRs above 1 in 1000 frequency did not change.

V was pared by 1 base and J by 5 bases, with 3 bases between. The CDR3 has 11 residues. The V gene's germline CDR1 is SQVTM and CDR2 ANQGSEA. Time point in this sample: patch test 1, 2 weeks after DPC sensitization. Stated treatment: therapeutic diphenylcyclopropenone sensitization with weekly scalp DPC. This TCR derives from a woman between 18 and 30 years old with alopecia areata. Some clones in this sample may be carry-over from other donors' samples. The sequencing used whole blood, collected in connection with sensitization to the hapten diphenylcyclopropenone (DPC). J is TRBJ2-1 and V is TRBV29-1; D gene unclear. DNA for the CDR3: TGCAGCGTTGAAGCCAACAATGAGCAGTTCTTC. It yields the protein CSVEANNEQFF.